The subject of this entry is one T cell receptor (beta chain). The authors' processing: Estimation of nucleated cell counts relied on the amplification of reference gene primers. Profiled with immunoSEQ multiplex PCR; TCRdb holds only in-frame clones, not every one. V and J calls and clone size are copied from that table; D and trimming were computed from the DNA. Among about 38,000 clones listed, about 82% were seen once. Germline-derived CDR1 and CDR2 are SGHTA and FQGNSA. Trimming shortened V by 5 bases and J by 0 bases, and 8 bases separated the two germline ends. The CDR3 runs to 14 residues. The sample originates from a study of blood T cell repertoires in COVID-19. Turning to the study itself: Researchers got acute and convalescent COVID-19 samples from the United States, Italy and Spain. Sources were T cells, B-cell-depleted T cells, or PBMCs; the material itself was cDNA or gDNA.

This TCR was sampled from a man aged 45-65 years with active COVID-19. The V and J genes are TRBV7-2 and TRBJ2-1; no definite D call. The sequencing input was peripheral blood. CDR3 sequence reads: CASSPLSSYNEQFF. In DNA form, the CDR3 reads TGTGCCAGCAGCCCCTTGAGCTCCTACAATGAGCAGTTCTTC.